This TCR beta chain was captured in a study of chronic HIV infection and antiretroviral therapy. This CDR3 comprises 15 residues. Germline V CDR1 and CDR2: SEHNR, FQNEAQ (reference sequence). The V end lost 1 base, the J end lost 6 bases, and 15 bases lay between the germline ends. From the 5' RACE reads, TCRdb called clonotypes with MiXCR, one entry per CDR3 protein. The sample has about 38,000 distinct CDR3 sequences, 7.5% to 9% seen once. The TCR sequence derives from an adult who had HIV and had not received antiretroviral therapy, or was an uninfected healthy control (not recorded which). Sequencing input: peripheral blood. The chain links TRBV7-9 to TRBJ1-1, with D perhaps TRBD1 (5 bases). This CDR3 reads CASSLVRGTGAEAFF. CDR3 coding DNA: TGTGCCAGCAGCTTAGTACGGGGGACGGGCGCTGAAGCTTTCTTT.